The sample holds many counts of the clone carrying this TCR beta chain. What it binds is unknown. TCRdb independently ran MiXCR on the 5' RACE reads; one entry per CDR3 protein. Among some 250,000 distinct CDR3 sequences listed, 10% to 15% were seen once. The data stem from a study of identical twins. Study outcomes and limitations: Among monozygotic twins, out-of-frame TCR alpha sharing exceeded what models predicted. The study drew conclusions from cross-sectional statistical analysis, not from following the same donors. Excess low generation probability was seen in twin-shared out-of-frame alpha sequences.

Trimming cost V 0 bases and J 5 bases; bases outside gene matches: 6. The CDR3 has 15 residues. In addition, the sample was reused for a study of yellow fever vaccine responses in identical twins.

The rearrangement uses TRBV12-3 or TRBV12-4 and TRBJ2-7; 8 positions match TRBD1. Sequences were obtained from memory (CD45RO+) T cells sorted from blood. This TCR was sampled from a woman aged 18-29 years in good health. The CDR3 protein is CASSLAGTGVHEQYF. DNA of the CDR3: TGTGCCAGCAGTTTAGCCGGGACAGGAGTCCACGAGCAGTACTTC.